The clone carrying this TCR beta chain was counted between two and nine times. Antigen: not known. This record belongs to a study of blood T cells in healthy people across ages. General study results and limits: Per million T cells, TCR beta diversity dropped roughly linearly as age increased. When one million T cells were used, diversity estimates were thought to be underestimates. Higher diversity, along with more naive CD4+ cells, distinguished long-lived donors from aged donors.

A second about 6 to 12 cycle PCR used barcoded and J-beta primers. The authors tagged each cDNA molecule using a template-switch adaptor with 12 random nucleotides. One entry per CDR3 protein results from TCRdb running MiXCR on the 5' RACE reads. The sample carries about 1.4 million distinct CDR3 sequences, approximately 60% recorded once. This CDR3 region has 19 residues. CDR1 is SQVTM, CDR2 ANQGSEA, per germline. Trimming pared 4 bases from V and 1 base from J, leaving 27 bases between. Sequences were obtained from blood. The chain recombines TRBV29-1 with TRBJ2-3, with D perhaps matching TRBD1 (6 bases). The receptor's source is a man between 18 and 29 years old in good health. The CDR3 region has the DNA TGCAGCGTTGTTCTCCACACACAGGGTGGGGGATTCGGCACAGATACGCAGTATTTT. Translated, it gives CSVVLHTQGGGFGTDTQYF.